This TCR beta chain comes out of a study of vaccination and CD4 T cells after COVID-19. The wider study: Participants received two doses of either BNT162b2 or mRNA-1273 vaccine.

Remarks on this clonotype: Its target is not known.

CD4+ T cells that had been cultured provided DNA sequenced with the Oncomine TCR Beta short-read assay. TCRdb called the PCR reads again in MiXCR, with one record for every CDR3 protein. The data contain approximately 15,000 distinct CDR3 sequences, approximately 80% of them singletons. Treatment indicated: roughly 11-day PBMC culture with coronavirus spike peptide pools or control peptides (ViraFEST assay). The V gene lost 2 bases and the J gene lost 3 bases, with 15 bases spanning the gap. The CDR3 is 16 residues long. The V gene's germline CDR1 is MNHNS and CDR2 SASEGT. This rearrangement joins TRBV6-1 to TRBJ2-3, with a weak D call TRBD2 (6 bases). Sequences were derived from CD4+ T cells from blood, cultured in vitro, sampled after SARS-CoV-2 vaccination. This sequence originates from a human donor who received a COVID-19 vaccine. The CDR3, as DNA: TGTGCCAGCAGTGAACTATCGGGACTCTCGACAGATACGCAGTATTTT. It is translated as CASSELSGLSTDTQYF.